Presented here are 16 T cell receptor beta chains from one specimen sequenced in a study of early stage breast cancer tumors (dated by TCRdb to the late 2010s). To prepare the library, the immunoSEQ multiplex PCR assay was applied. Not all clones reach the TCRdb copy of this immuneACCESS table, which keeps in-frame sequences only. Checked studies attribute under half of the gap to unresolved V genes and leave the rest unexplained. This sample lists some 47,000 clones; about 83% were detected once. Clones ranked in the top ten supply about 1.5% of the sample. Sequencing used blood. The receptors were gathered from a person aged 45 to 59 with breast cancer.

The chain uses TRBV5-1 and TRBJ2-5, with D tentatively TRBD2 (6 bases). CDR1 and CDR2 from the germline V gene are SGHRS and YFSETQ. The V and J ends lost 3 bases and 4 bases respectively, with 10 bases between them. The CDR3 contains 13 residues. The CDR3 nucleotides are TGCGCCAGCAGCTCCCTGGGGGGAGAGACCCAGTACTTC. Translating gives CASSSLGGETQYF.

The chain employs TRBV6-5 and TRBJ2-3, with 7 positions matching TRBD2. There are 14 residues in the CDR3. Germline V gene data show CDR1 as MNHEY and CDR2 as SVGAGI. Trimming at V came to 11 bases and at J to 2 bases, leaving 10 bases not matched to a gene. CDR3 in amino acids: CACRLAHSTDTQYF. DNA of the CDR3: TGTGCCTGTCGACTAGCCCACTCCACAGATACGCAGTATTTT.

This clone appeared once. The chain is built from TRBV7-2 and TRBJ2-7, with D perhaps assigned TRBD1 or TRBD2 (5 bases each). Trimming removed 5 bases at V and 5 bases at J, with 22 bases between. In germline, CDR1 is SGHTA, CDR2 FQGNSA. The CDR3 covers 16 residues. CDR3 bases: TGTGCCAGCAGCCCCGTTCCGGGACGGTTTAGACACGAGCAGTACTTC. Translated: CASSPVPGRFRHEQYF. Based on the CDR3 plus reference TRBV7-2 and TRBJ2-7, the full variable domain is GAGVSQSPSNKVTEKGKDVELRCDPISGHTALYWYRQSLGQGLEFLIYFQGNSAPDKSGLPSDRFSAERTGGSVSTLTIQRTQQEDSAVYLCASSPVPGRFRHEQYFGPGTRLTVT.

The chain is built from TRBV18 and TRBJ2-7; TRBD1 agrees at 9 bases. J lost 3 bases, V lost 2 bases, and 23 bases had no gene match. Germline V gene sequence: CDR1 KGHSH, CDR2 LQKENI. This CDR3 comprises 21 residues. The CDR3 region is CASSPWHPWDRAISLDYEQYF. DNA for the CDR3: TGTGCCAGCTCACCATGGCATCCATGGGACAGGGCGATAAGCTTGGACTACGAGCAGTACTTC.

This chain links TRBV7-9 with TRBJ1-5; a weak D match, TRBD1 (5 bases). Germline values: CDR1 SEHNR, CDR2 FQNEAQ (reference sequence). This CDR3 comprises 15 residues. V was shortened by 1 base and J by 4 bases, with 11 bases between the two germline ends. CDR3 sequence (DNA): TGTGCCAGCAGCTTAGAGGCAGGGACGAATCAGCCCCAGCATTTT. It codes for CASSLEAGTNQPQHF.

This chain connects TRBV27 to TRBJ1-1; D remains unclear. The CDR3 totals 13 residues. Per germline, CDR1 MNHEY and CDR2 SMNVEV (reference sequence). Between the trimmed V and J ends, which lost 5 bases and 1 base, there was a span of 8 bases. The CDR3 is CASSRRQNTEAFF. In DNA form, the CDR3 reads TGTGCCAGCAGTCGTAGACAGAACACTGAAGCTTTCTTT.

The V and J genes are TRBV10-3 and TRBJ1-1; 9 bases are shared with TRBD1. The CDR3 has 17 residues. The germline CDR1 and CDR2 sequences are ENHRY and SYGVKD. Unmatched junction bases numbered 18, after V lost 2 bases and J lost 11 bases. CDR3: CAISEAPGGTGPFAAFF. DNA for the CDR3: TGTGCCATCAGTGAGGCCCCCGGGGGGACAGGGCCCTTCGCGGCTTTCTTT.

This clone was seen a few times. The CDR3 spells CASSPGQGSGETQYF. DNA of the CDR3: TGTGCCAGCAGCCCGGGACAGGGAAGCGGGGAGACCCAGTACTTC. V and J are TRBV28 and TRBJ2-5; 9 bases line up with TRBD1. This CDR3 has 15 amino acids. The germline V gene encodes CDR1 MDHEN and CDR2 SYDVKM. V was pared by 6 bases and J by 5 bases, with 10 bases of the junction left unmatched.

The chain couples TRBV15 to TRBJ2-2, with D perhaps given as TRBD1 or TRBD2 (5 bases each). The CDR3 spans 16 residues. Trimming took off 3 bases at V and 3 bases at J, with 14 bases between the two ends. Germline lookup yields CDR1 LNHNV and CDR2 YYDKDF (reference sequence). The CDR3 DNA follows: TGTGCCACCAGCAGCCCCAGAGGGGTCGACACCGGGGAGCTGTTTTTT. This codes for CATSSPRGVDTGELFF.

J is TRBJ2-3 and V is TRBV5-1; D ambiguous. Trimming cost V 1 base and J 6 bases, with 15 bases left between them. CDR3 length: 15 amino acids. Germline CDR1 SGHRS, CDR2 YFSETQ. CDR3 sequence reads: CASSLMGELGDTQYF. DNA of the CDR3: TGCGCCAGCAGCTTGATGGGCGAACTTGGGGATACGCAGTATTTT.

J is TRBJ2-7 and V is TRBV19; 9 bases line up with TRBD1. J lost 5 bases, V lost 5 bases, and 13 bases had no gene match. CDR3 length: 16 residues. Germline CDR1 and CDR2: LNHDA and SQIVND (reference sequence). The CDR3 nucleotides are TGTGCCAGTAGTTCACTACAGGGGGCGCGAGTACACGAGCAGTACTTC. Amino acids: CASSSLQGARVHEQYF. The full variable domain, completed using reference TRBV19 and TRBJ2-7, is DGGITQSPKYLFRKEGQNVTLSCEQNLNHDAMYWYRQDPGQGLRLIYYSQIVNDFQKGDIAEGYSVSREKKESFPLTVTSAQKNPTAFYLCASSSLQGARVHEQYFGPGTRLTVT.

This chain connects TRBV19 to TRBJ2-7, with D perhaps being TRBD1 or TRBD2 (5 bases each). The CDR3 has 13 amino acids. Germline V gene data show CDR1 as LNHDA and CDR2 as SQIVND (reference sequence). Trimming stripped 4 bases from V and 9 bases from J, with 16 bases between. The CDR3 DNA sequence: TGTGCCAGTAGTAGGGACCGACTTGAGGGGCAGTACTTC. This codes for CASSRDRLEGQYF.

The chain employs TRBV6-6 and TRBJ1-1, with unresolved D. Looked up from germline, CDR1 is MNHNY and CDR2 is SVGAGI (reference sequence). Trimming pared 6 bases from V and 1 base from J, leaving 15 bases between. CDR3 length: 15 residues. The CDR3 protein is CASSSPGNPNTEAFF. As DNA, the CDR3 is TGTGCCAGCAGCTCACCTGGGAACCCGAACACTGAAGCTTTCTTT.

The chain joins TRBV28 to TRBJ1-2; D is possibly TRBD1 (6 bases). V was shortened by 4 bases and J by 7 bases, with 16 bases between the two germline ends. Looked up from germline, CDR1 is MDHEN and CDR2 is SYDVKM. There are 14 residues in the CDR3. CDR3 in DNA: TGTGCCAGCAGTTCTCCGGAAGGGGGACGTGGCTACACCTTC. Protein sequence: CASSSPEGGRGYTF.

This rearrangement joins TRBV5-6 to TRBJ2-7; 10 bases line up with TRBD2. With V trimmed by 4 bases and J by 3 bases, 7 bases remained unmatched. The CDR3 is made up of 15 amino acids. Germline V lookup: CDR1 SGHDT, CDR2 YYEEEE. The CDR3 spells CASSRLAGSYYEQYF. The CDR3 bases are TGTGCCAGCAGCCGACTAGCGGGCTCTTACTACGAGCAGTACTTC.

The chain combines TRBV10-3 with TRBJ1-1; D is uncertain. Germline CDR1 ENHRY, CDR2 SYGVKD. V lost 1 base, J lost 4 bases, and 1 base lay in between. CDR3 length equals 11 residues. The CDR3 sequence is CAISEFTEAFF. Here the CDR3 DNA reads TGTGCCATCAGTGAGTTCACTGAAGCTTTCTTT.